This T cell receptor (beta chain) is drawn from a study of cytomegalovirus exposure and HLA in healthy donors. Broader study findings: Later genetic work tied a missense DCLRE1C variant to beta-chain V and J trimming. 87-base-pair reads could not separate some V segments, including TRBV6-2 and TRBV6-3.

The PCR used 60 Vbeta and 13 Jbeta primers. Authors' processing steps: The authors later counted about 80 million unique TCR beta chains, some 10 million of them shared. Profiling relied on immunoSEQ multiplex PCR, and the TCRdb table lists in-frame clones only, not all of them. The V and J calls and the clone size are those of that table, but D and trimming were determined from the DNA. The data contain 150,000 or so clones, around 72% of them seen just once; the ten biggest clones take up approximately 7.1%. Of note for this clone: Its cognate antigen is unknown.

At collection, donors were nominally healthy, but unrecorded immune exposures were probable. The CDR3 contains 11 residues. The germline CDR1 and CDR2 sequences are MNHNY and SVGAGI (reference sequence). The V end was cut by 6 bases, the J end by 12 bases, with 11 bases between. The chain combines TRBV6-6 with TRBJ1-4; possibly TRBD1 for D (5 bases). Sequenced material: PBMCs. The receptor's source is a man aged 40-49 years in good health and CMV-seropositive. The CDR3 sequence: CASSPGGELFF. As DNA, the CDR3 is TGTGCCAGCAGCCCGGGAGGGGAACTGTTTTTT.